The text below deals with one T cell receptor beta chain. These data originate in a study of OX40 agonist ivuxolimab in advanced cancers. Germline V gives CDR1 MNHEY, CDR2 SVGAGI. There are 13 residues in the CDR3. V lost 0 bases and J lost 8, with 7 bases in between. Produced via immunoSEQ multiplex PCR; TCRdb's table is partial and in-frame only. The sample has some 50,000 clones, 65% to 85% seen once. V and J are TRBV6-5 and TRBJ1-4; D perhaps matches TRBD1 (5 bases). The input for sequencing was CD4+ or CD8+ T cells sorted from blood, taken in a trial of the OX40 agonist ivuxolimab. The clonotype was recovered from an adult with an advanced solid tumor such as melanoma, head and neck, liver or kidney cancer. CDR3 residues: CASSYSEGEKLFF. CDR3 in DNA: TGTGCCAGCAGTTACTCGGAGGGGGAAAAACTGTTTTTT.